This is a list of T cell receptor beta chains from one sample in a study of T-cell memory formation after mild COVID-19. TCRdb fed the 5' RACE reads into MiXCR, producing one record per CDR3 protein. The table records roughly 350,000 distinct CDR3 sequences, approximately 21% of them present only once. The sequencing sample was made of PBMCs or a T cell subset sorted from them (not recorded which). These receptors were obtained from an adult woman who had mild COVID-19 (a few samples of this study predate the infection). Cell type and time point are not known. CDR3s include the opening cysteine and the closing phenylalanine or tryptophan. The D gene is left open where the match is weak. Some rows have no size entry. The others give once, few or many, or a class for an expanded clone.

>TRBJ1-1|few|TRBV5-1|.
TGCGCCAGCAGCCCCGGGACAAATCTGAACACTGAAGCTTTCTTT
CASSPGTNLNTEAFF
>TRBJ1-4|.|TRBV20-1|.
TGCAGTGCTTATTCTATCGCGGAGGGAACTAATGAAAAACTGTTTTTT
CSAYSIAEGTNEKLFF
>TRBJ1-1|.|TRBV3-1|.
TGTGCCAGCAGCCCAAGTCAAGGTGGCACTGAAGCTTTCTTT
CASSPSQGGTEAFF
>TRBJ1-5|.|TRBV20-1|.
TGCAGTGCTAGAAACGACCCCAATCAGCCCCAGCATTTT
CSARNDPNQPQHF
>TRBJ1-5|.|TRBV19|TRBD1
TGTGCCAGTAGCGACAGGGGGCTGGAGCAGCCCCAGCATTTT
CASSDRGLEQPQHF
>TRBJ2-1|.|TRBV7-3|TRBD2
TGTGCCAGCAGCTTACGGGTTAGCGGGATAAGGGGCAATGAGCAGTTCTTC
CASSLRVSGIRGNEQFF
>TRBJ2-7|few|TRBV4-1|.
TGCGCCAGCAGCCCCCTGCCACGAGGTTTCTCCTACGAGCAGTACTTC
CASSPLPRGFSYEQYF
>TRBJ2-1|many|TRBV30|.
TGTGCCTGGAGGAGTGAGGGGGGAGAGCAGTTCTTC
CAWRSEGGEQFF
>TRBJ2-7|many|TRBV7-8|.
TGTGCCAGCAGCTCGCGGGTAGGGTTCTACGAGCAGTACTTC
CASSSRVGFYEQYF
>TRBJ1-2|.|TRBV6-5|TRBD1
TGTGCCAGCAGTTACTCGATCCCCAGGGACAGGGGTGGTGGCTACACCTTC
CASSYSIPRDRGGGYTF
>TRBJ2-2|few|TRBV5-1|.
TGCGCCAGCAGCTTGGAATCCACCGGGGAGCTGTTTTTT
CASSLESTGELFF
>TRBJ2-2|.|TRBV9|.
TGTGCCAGCAGCGTTTGGAGCGGGGAGCTGTTTTTT
CASSVWSGELFF
>TRBJ1-4|few|TRBV5-1|TRBD1
TGCGCCAGCAGCCCCGGACAGGGCGCAACTAATGAAAAACTGTTTTTT
CASSPGQGATNEKLFF
>TRBJ2-1|few|TRBV12-3/TRBV12-4|TRBD2
TGTGCCAGCAGAGAAGGGACTAGCGGGAGGGTCCCGTTCTTC
CASREGTSGRVPFF
>TRBJ2-3|few|TRBV11-2|.
TGTGCCAGCAGCTTAGATCAGCCGGGGATCACAGATACGCAGTATTTT
CASSLDQPGITDTQYF
>TRBJ2-3|few|TRBV5-1|.
TGCGCCAGCAATCAGGACCCAAAAAGCACAGATACGCAGTATTTT
CASNQDPKSTDTQYF
>TRBJ1-4|.|TRBV12-3/TRBV12-4|.
TGTGCCAGCAGTCGACAGACCCTTAATGAAAAACTGTTTTTT
CASSRQTLNEKLFF
>TRBJ1-2|few|TRBV7-8|.
TGTGCCAGCAGCGCCTCGGGGGCTTCCTATGGCTACACCTTC
CASSASGASYGYTF
>TRBJ2-1|many|TRBV7-2|TRBD2
TGTGCCAGCAGCTTGGGCCGGTCTAGCGGGAGCAATGAGCAGTTCTTC
CASSLGRSSGSNEQFF